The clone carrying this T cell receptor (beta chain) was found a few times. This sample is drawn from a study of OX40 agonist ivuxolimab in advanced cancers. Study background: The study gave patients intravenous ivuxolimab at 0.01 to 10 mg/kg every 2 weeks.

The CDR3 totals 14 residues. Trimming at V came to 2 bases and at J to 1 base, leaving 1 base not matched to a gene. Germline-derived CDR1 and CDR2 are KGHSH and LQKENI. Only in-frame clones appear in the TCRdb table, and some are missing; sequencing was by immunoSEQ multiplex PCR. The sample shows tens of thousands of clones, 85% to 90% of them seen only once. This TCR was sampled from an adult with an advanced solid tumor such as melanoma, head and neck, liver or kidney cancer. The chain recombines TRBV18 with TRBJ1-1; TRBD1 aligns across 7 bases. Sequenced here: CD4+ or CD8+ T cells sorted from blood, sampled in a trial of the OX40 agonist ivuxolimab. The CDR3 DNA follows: TGTGCCAGCTCACCAGGGACAGCGAACACTGAAGCTTTCTTT. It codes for CASSPGTANTEAFF.